Below are 2 T cell receptor beta chains sequenced from a single sample in a study of blood T cell repertoires in COVID-19. Profiling relied on immunoSEQ multiplex PCR, and the TCRdb table lists in-frame clones only, not all of them. The table shows over 100,000 clones, with 91% occurring only once. Sequenced: peripheral blood. Receptors originate from a human donor in a cohort sampled during active COVID-19.

The rearrangement joins TRBV10-3 to TRBJ1-5, with 9 bases that match TRBD1. There are 13 residues in the CDR3. CDR1 and CDR2 (germline): ENHRY, SYGVKD. The ends lost 4 bases at V and 5 bases at J; junction bases unmatched: 0. The DNA for the CDR3 is TGTGCCATCAGTGGACAGGGGGATCAGCCCCAGCATTTT. As protein: CAISGQGDQPQHF.

This rearrangement joins TRBV6-5 to TRBJ2-3; 7 bases fit TRBD1. The CDR3 loop spans 14 amino acids. CDR1 and CDR2 (germline): MNHEY, SVGAGI. V shed 7 bases and J 5 bases; nucleotides not matched to a gene: 9. In nucleotides, the CDR3 is TGTGCCAGCATCTCGTACAGGGGTGGAGATACGCAGTATTTT. Protein product: CASISYRGGDTQYF.